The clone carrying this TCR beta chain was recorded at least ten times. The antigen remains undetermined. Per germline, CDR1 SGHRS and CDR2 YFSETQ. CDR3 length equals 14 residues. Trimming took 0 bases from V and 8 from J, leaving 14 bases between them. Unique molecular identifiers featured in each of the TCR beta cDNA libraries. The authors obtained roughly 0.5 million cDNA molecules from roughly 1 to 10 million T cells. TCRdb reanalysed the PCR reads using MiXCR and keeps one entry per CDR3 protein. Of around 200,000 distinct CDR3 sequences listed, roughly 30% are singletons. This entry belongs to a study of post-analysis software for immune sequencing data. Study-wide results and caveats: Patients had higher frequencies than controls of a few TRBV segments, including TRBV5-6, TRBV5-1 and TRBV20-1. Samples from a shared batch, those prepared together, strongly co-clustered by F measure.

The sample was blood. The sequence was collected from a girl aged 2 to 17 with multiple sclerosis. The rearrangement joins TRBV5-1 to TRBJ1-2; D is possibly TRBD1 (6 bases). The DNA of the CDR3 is TGCGCCAGCAGCTTGGTGTCCACAGGGTCCGGCTACACCTTC. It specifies CASSLVSTGSGYTF.